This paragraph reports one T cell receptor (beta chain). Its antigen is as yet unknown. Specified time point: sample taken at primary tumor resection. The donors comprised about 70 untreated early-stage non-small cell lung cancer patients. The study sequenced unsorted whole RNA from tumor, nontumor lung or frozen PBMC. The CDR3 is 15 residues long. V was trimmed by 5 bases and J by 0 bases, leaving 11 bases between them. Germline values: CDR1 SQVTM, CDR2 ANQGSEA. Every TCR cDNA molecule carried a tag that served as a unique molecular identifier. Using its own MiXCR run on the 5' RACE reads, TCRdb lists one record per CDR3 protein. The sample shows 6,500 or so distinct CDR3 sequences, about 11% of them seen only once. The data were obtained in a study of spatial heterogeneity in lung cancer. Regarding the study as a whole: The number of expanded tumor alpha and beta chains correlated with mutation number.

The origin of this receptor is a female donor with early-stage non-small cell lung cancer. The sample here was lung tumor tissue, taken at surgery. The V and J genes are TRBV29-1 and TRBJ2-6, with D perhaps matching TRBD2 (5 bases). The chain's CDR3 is CSVSGLSSGANVLTF. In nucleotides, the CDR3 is TGCAGCGTTTCGGGGTTAAGCTCTGGGGCCAACGTCCTGACTTTC. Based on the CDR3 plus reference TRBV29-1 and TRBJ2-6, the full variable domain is SAVISQKPSRDICQRGTSLTIQCQVDSQVTMMFWYRQQPGQSLTLIATANQGSEATYESGFVIDKFPISRPNLTFSTLTVSNMSPEDSSIYLCSVSGLSSGANVLTFGAGSRLTVL.